This TCR beta chain was profiled in a study of blood T cell repertoires in COVID-19. About the research overall: COVID-19 samples, acute and convalescent, were from the United States, Italy and Spain. The analysed material was cDNA or gDNA that came from T cells, B-cell-depleted T cells, or PBMCs.

It was during active infection that Seattle patients were enrolled and then longitudinally followed. Only one count was recorded for this clone. Original handling: It was from reference gene primer amplification that nucleated cell counts were estimated. This table comes from immunoSEQ multiplex PCR, and its TCRdb copy is limited to in-frame clones, with some not included. The V and J calls and clone size were taken over from that table, and D and trimming were inferred from the DNA. The table shows about 75,000 clones, with approximately 86% occurring only once. This CDR3 region has 15 residues. V shed 4 bases, J shed 0 bases, and the junction held 3 bases outside the gene matches. Looked up from germline, CDR1 is SGHNT and CDR2 is YYREEE (reference sequence).

Specimen: peripheral blood. The origin of this receptor is a man older than 75 with COVID-19, enrolled during active disease. This chain connects TRBV5-4 to TRBJ1-4; 7 positions match TRBD1. The CDR3 nucleotides are TGTGCCAGCAGCCAAGACAGGGCAACTAATGAAAAACTGTTTTTT. Its protein is CASSQDRATNEKLFF. The complete variable domain, with remaining parts taken from reference TRBV5-4 and TRBJ1-4, reads ETGVTQSPTHLIKTRGQQVTLRCSSQSGHNTVSWYQQALGQGPQFIFQYYREEENGRGNFPPRFSGLQFPNYSSELNVNALELDDSALYLCASSQDRATNEKLFFGSGTQLSVL.